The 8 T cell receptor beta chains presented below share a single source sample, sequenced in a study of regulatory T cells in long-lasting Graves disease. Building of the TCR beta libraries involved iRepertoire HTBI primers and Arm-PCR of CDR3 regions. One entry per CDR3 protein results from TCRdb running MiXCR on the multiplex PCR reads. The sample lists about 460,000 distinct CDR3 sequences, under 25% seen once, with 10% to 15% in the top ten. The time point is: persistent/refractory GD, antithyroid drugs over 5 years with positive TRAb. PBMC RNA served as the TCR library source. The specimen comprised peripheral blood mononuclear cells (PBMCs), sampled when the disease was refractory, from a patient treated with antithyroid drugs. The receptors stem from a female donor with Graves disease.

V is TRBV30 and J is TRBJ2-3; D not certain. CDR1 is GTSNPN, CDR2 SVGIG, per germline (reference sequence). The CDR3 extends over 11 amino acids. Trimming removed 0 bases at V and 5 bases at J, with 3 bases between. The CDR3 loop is CAWSVGDTQYF. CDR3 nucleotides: TGTGCCTGGAGTGTAGGAGATACGCAGTATTTT.

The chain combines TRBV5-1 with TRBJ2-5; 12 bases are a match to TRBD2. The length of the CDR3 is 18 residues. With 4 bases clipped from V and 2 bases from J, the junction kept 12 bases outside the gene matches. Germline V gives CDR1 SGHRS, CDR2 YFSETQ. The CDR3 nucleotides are TGCGCCAGCAGCACACTAGCGGGGGGTGAAATCTATCAAGAGACCCAGTACTTC. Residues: CASSTLAGGEIYQETQYF.

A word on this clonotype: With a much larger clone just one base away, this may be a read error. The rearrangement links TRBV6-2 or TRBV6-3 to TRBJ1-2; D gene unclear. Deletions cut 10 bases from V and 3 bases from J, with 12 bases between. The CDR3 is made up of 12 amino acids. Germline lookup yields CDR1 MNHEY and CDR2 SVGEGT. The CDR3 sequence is CATRTADYGYTF. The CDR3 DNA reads TGTGCCACCCGGACTGCTGACTATGGCTACACCTTC.

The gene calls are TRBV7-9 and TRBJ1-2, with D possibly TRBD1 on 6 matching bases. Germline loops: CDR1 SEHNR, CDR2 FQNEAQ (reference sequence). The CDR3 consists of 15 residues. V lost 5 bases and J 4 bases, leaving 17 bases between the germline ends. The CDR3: CASSQEHRDSYGYTF. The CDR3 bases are TGTGCCAGCAGCCAAGAACACAGGGACTCCTATGGCTACACCTTC.

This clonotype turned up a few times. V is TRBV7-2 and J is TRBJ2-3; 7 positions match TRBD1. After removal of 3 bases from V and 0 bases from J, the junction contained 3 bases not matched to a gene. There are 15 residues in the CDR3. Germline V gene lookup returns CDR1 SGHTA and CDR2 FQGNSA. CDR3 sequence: CASSLDRPSTDTQYF. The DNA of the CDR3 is TGTGCCAGCAGCTTGGACAGGCCTAGCACAGATACGCAGTATTTT.

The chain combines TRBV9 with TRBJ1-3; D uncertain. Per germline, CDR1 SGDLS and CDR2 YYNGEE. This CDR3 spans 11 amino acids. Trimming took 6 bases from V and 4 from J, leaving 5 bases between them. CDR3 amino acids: CASTRGNTIYF. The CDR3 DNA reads TGTGCCAGCACCCGGGGAAACACCATATATTTT.

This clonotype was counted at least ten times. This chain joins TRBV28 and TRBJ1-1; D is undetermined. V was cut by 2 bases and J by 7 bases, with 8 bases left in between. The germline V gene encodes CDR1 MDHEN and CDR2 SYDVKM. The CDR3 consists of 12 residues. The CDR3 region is CASSLGSNEAFF. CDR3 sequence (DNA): TGTGCCAGCAGTTTAGGCAGCAATGAAGCTTTCTTT.

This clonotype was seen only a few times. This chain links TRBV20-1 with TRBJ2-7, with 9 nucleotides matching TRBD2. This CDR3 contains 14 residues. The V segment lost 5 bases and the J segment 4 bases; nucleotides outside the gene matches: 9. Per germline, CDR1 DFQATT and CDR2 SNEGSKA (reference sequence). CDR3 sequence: CSARGGGLRYEQYF. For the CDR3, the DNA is TGCAGTGCTCGCGGGGGGGGGCTCCGATACGAGCAGTACTTC.